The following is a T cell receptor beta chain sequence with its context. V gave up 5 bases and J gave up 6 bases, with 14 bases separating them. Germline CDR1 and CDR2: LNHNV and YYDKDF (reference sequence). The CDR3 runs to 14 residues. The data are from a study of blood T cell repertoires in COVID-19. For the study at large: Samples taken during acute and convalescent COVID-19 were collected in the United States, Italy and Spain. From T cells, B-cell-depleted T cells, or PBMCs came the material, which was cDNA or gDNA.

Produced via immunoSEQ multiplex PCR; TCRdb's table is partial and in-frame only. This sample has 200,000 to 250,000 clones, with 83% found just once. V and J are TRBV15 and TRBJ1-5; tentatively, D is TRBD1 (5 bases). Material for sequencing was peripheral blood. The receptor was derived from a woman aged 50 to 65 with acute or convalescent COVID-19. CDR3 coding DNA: TGTGCCACCAGCCCCGGGGGGAAGGCTCAGCCCCAGCATTTT. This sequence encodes CATSPGGKAQPQHF.